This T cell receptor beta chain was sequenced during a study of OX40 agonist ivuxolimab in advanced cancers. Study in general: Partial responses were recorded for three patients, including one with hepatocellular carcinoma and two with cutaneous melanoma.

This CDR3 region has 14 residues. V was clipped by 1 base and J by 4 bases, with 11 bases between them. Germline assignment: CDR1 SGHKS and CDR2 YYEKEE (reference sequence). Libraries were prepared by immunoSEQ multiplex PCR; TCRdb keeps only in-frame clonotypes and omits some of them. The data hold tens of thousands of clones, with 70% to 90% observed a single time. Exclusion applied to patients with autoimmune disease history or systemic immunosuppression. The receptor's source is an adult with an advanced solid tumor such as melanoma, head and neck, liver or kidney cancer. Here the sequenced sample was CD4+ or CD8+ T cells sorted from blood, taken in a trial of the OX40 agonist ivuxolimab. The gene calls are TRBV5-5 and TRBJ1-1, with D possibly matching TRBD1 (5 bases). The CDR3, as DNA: TGTGCCAGCAGCTTGCTAGACGGGGGCACTGAAGCTTTCTTT. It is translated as CASSLLDGGTEAFF.